The sequence of this T cell receptor (beta chain) was determined in a study of tumor-infiltrating lymphocytes in primary liver carcinoma. In the study overall: Patients had primary liver carcinoma treated by surgical resection. Study-level findings and limits: The 250 largest clones made up significantly more of tumor than blood repertoires (p = 0.039).

Out of unsorted whole blood came the blood RNA, and germline DNA was extracted as well. Reverse transcription of 500 to 650 ng total RNA with a constant-region primer produced TCR beta cDNA. Three nested multiplex PCR rounds, a slightly modified ARM-PCR, produced the libraries for TCR beta. In the first two PCR rounds, TRBV1-TRBV30 forward primers were paired with a C-beta reverse primer, and each round lasted about 10 cycles. TCRdb re-called the multiplex PCR reads through MiXCR, storing one row per CDR3 protein. The table has hundreds of thousands of distinct CDR3 sequences, around three fifths seen once; the top ten hold 17%. The CDR3 contains 13 residues. The V and J ends lost 1 base and 7 bases respectively, with 8 bases between them. Germline V gives CDR1 MGHRA, CDR2 YSYEKL. This clonotype was recorded many times. Its target is not known.

The genes are TRBV4-1 and TRBJ2-1; no firm D call. The origin of this receptor is a woman aged 25 to 45 with primary liver carcinoma and hepatitis B virus infection. Sequencing input: peripheral blood. CDR3: CASSQVQLNEQFF. The CDR3, as DNA: TGCGCCAGCAGCCAAGTCCAATTGAATGAGCAGTTCTTC.